The sequence of this T cell receptor (beta chain) was determined in a study of cytomegalovirus exposure and HLA in healthy donors. Trimming took 0 bases from V and 0 from J, leaving 12 bases between them. CDR1 and CDR2 from the germline V gene are SEHNR and FQNEAQ (reference sequence). The CDR3 runs 18 residues. The PCR used 60 Vbeta and 13 Jbeta primers. TCRdb keeps only in-frame clones here, not all; method: immunoSEQ multiplex PCR. The sample includes fewer than 90,000 clones, about 76% of them seen just once. As to this clone: Its antigen remains unknown.

Overall study findings and caveats: A later analysis linked a missense variant in DCLRE1C to the trimming of TCR beta V and J genes.

The sequenced sample was PBMCs. This sequence was found in a man aged 30 to 45 in good health and CMV-seropositive. V usage is TRBV7-9 and J usage is TRBJ1-6; D might be TRBD1 (5 bases). This CDR3 is CASSLAPGGSSYNSPLHF. The CDR3 DNA follows: TGTGCCAGCAGCTTAGCGCCGGGGGGAAGCTCCTATAATTCACCCCTCCACTTT.